This TCR beta chain was recovered during a study of response to subunit inactivated influenza vaccine. TCRdb reprocessed the RT-PCR reads with MiXCR, giving one entry per CDR3 protein. Among more than 600,000 distinct CDR3 sequences listed, roughly 20% were seen once. Findings of the study overall: With each seasonal influenza vaccination, the authors suggested, few new T cells are recruited.

On this clonotype itself: Its antigen remains unknown.

The receptor was isolated from a man aged 50-59 years who received an inactivated influenza vaccine. Sequenced material: PBMCs from blood, taken 4 to 6 days after vaccination.

DNA of the CDR3: TGCGCCAGCAGCCAAGCTGGTGGCCCGACGTCCTACAATGAGCAGTTCTTC. Residues: CASSQAGGPTSYNEQFF. V is TRBV4-3 and J is TRBJ2-1; D not certain. The CDR3 has 17 amino acids. Germline CDR1 is LGHNA and CDR2 is YSLEER. V lost 1 base, J lost 1 base, and 14 bases lay in between.